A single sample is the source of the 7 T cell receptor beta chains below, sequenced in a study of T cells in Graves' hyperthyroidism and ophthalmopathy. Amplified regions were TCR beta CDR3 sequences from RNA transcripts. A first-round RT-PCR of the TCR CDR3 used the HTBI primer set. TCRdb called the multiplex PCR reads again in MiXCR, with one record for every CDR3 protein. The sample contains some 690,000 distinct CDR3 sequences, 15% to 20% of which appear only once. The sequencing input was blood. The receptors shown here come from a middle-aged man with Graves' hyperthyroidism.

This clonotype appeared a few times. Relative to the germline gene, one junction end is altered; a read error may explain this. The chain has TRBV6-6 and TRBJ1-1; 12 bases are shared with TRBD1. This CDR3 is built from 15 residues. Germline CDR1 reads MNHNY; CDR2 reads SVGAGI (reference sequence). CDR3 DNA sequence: TGTGCCGGCAGTTACGGGACAGGGGGCCACACTAAAGCTTTCTTT. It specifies CAGSYGTGGHTKAFF.

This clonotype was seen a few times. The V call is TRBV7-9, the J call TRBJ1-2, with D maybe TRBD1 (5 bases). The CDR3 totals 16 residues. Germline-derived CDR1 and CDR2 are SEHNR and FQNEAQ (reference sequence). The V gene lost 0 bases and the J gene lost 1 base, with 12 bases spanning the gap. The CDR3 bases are TGTGCCAGCAGCTTAGCCGACAGAACAAATAACTATGGCTACACCTTC. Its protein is CASSLADRTNNYGYTF.

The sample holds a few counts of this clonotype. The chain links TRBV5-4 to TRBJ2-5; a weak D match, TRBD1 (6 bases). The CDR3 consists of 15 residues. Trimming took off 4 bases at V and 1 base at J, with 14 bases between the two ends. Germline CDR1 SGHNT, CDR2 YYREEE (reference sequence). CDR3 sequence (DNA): TGTGCCAGCAGCCCGACAGGTTTGATCCAAGAGACCCAGTACTTC. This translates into CASSPTGLIQETQYF. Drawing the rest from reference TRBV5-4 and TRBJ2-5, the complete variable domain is ETGVTQSPTHLIKTRGQQVTLRCSSQSGHNTVSWYQQALGQGPQFIFQYYREEENGRGNFPPRFSGLQFPNYSSELNVNALELDDSALYLCASSPTGLIQETQYFGPGTRLLVL.

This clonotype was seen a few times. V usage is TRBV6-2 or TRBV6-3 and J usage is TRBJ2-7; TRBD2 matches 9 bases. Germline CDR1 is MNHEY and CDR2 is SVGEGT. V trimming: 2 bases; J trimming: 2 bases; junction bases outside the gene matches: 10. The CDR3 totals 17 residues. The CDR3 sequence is CASSYMSSSGATYEQYF. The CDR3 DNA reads TGTGCCAGCAGTTACATGAGTTCTAGCGGGGCCACCTACGAGCAGTACTTC.

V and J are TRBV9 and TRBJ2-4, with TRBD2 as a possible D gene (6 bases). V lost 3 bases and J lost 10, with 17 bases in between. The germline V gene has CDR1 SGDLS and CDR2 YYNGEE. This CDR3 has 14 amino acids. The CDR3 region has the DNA TGTGCCAGCAGCGAGCGGGCCTCAGCCTTGATTCAGTACTTC. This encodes CASSERASALIQYF.

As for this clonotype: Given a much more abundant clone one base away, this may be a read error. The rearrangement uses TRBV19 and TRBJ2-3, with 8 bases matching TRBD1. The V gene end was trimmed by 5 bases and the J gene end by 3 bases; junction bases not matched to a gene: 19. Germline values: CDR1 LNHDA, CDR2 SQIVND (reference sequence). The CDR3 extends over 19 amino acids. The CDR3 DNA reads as TGTGCCAGTAGTCCCCGGACAGGGACGATAGTGGGAGTTACAGATACGCAGTATTTT. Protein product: CASSPRTGTIVGVTDTQYF.

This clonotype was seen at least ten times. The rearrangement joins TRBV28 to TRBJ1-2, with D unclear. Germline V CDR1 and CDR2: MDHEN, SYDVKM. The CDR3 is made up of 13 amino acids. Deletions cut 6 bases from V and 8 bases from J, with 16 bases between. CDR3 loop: CASSVRGTEGYTF. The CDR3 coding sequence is TGTGCCAGCAGCGTCAGAGGCACCGAGGGCTACACCTTC.